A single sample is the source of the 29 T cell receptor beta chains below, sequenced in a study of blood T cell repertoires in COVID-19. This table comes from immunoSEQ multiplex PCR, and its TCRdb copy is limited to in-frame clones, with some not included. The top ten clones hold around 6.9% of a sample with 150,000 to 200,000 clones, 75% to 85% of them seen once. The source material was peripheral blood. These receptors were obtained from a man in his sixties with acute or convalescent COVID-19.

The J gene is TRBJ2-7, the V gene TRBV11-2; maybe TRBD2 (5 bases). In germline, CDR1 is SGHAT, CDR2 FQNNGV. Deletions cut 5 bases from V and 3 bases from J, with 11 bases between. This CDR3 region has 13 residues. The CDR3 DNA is TGTGCCAGCAGCGTATCGGGATTCTACGAGCAGTACTTC. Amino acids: CASSVSGFYEQYF.

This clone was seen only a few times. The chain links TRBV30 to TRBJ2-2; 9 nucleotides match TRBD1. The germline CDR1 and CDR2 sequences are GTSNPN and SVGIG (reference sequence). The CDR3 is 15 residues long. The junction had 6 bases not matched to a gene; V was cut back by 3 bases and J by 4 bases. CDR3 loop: CAWRLQGASTGELFF. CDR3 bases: TGTGCCTGGAGGTTACAGGGGGCAAGCACCGGGGAGCTGTTTTTT.

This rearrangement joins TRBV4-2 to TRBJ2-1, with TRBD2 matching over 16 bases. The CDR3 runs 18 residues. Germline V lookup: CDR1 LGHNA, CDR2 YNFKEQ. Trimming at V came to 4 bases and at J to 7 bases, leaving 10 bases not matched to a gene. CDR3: CASSLVPGLAGGLNEQFF. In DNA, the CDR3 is TGTGCCAGCAGCCTAGTCCCGGGACTAGCGGGGGGGCTTAATGAGCAGTTCTTC.

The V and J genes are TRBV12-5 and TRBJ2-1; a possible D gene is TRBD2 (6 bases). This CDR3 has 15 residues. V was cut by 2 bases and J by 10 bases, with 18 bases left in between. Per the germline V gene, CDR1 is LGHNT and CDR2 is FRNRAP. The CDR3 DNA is TGTGCTAGTGGTTTGCCGACCACCGGGGGTCGGGAGCAGTTCTTC. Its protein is CASGLPTTGGREQFF. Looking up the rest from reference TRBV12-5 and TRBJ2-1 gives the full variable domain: DARVTQTPRHKVTEMGQEVTMRCQPILGHNTVFWYRQTMMQGLELLAYFRNRAPLDDSGMPKDRFSAEMPDATLATLKIQPSEPRDSAVYFCASGLPTTGGREQFFGPGTRLTVL.

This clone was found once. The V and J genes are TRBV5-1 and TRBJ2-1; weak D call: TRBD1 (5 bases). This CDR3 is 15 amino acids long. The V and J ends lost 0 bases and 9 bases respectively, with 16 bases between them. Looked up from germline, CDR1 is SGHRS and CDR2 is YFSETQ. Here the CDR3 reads CASSLAMAGFGEQFF. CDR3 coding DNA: TGCGCCAGCAGCTTGGCCATGGCAGGGTTTGGTGAGCAGTTCTTC.

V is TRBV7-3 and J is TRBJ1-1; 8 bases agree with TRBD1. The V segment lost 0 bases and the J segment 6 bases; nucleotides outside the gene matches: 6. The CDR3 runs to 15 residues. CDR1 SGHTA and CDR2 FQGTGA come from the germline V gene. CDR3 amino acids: CASSLTRQGKAEAFF. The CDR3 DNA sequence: TGTGCCAGCAGCTTAACGAGACAGGGGAAGGCTGAAGCTTTCTTT.

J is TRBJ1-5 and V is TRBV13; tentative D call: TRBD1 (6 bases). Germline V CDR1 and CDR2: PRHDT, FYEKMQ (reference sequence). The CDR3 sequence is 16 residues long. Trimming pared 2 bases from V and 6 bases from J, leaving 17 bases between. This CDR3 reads CASSLTWGQKGQPQHF. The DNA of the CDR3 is TGTGCCAGCAGCTTAACCTGGGGGCAGAAGGGTCAGCCCCAGCATTTT.

CDR3 residues: CASRPARGSNQPQHF. CDR3 bases: TGTGCCAGCAGGCCGGCGCGCGGAAGCAATCAGCCCCAGCATTTT. The chain couples TRBV6-5 to TRBJ1-5; D is ambiguous. Germline V gene lookup returns CDR1 MNHEY and CDR2 SVGAGI. The ends were cut back, 6 bases at V and 1 base at J, with 13 bases in the middle. The CDR3 runs 15 residues.

CDR3 coding DNA: TGTGCCATCAGTGATAGCGGGGGTCCCAAAGAGCAGTACTTC. Translating gives CAISDSGGPKEQYF. V is TRBV10-3 and J is TRBJ2-7, with 9 bases matching TRBD2. CDR1 is ENHRY and CDR2 is SYGVKD in the germline V gene. This CDR3 is 14 amino acids long. Unmatched junction bases numbered 7, after V lost 3 bases and J lost 7 bases.

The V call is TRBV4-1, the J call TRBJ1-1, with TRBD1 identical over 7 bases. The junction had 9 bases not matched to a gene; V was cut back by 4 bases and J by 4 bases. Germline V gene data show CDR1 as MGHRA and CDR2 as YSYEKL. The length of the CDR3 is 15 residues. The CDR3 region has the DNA TGCGCCAGCAGCCTCAGACAGGGTTGGGGCACTGAAGCTTTCTTT. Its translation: CASSLRQGWGTEAFF.

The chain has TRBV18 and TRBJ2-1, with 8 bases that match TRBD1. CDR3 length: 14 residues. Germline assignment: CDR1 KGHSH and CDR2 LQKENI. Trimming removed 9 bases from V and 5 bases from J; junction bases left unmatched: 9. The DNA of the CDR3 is TGTGCCAGTTGGACAGGGACACTAGACAATGAGCAGTTCTTC. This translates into CASWTGTLDNEQFF.

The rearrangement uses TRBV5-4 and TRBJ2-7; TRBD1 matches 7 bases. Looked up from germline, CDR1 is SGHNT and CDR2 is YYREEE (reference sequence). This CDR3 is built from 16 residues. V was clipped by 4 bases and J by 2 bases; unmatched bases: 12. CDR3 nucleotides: TGTGCCAGCAGCGCAACCCAGGGGGACGGAGCCTACGAGCAGTACTTC. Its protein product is CASSATQGDGAYEQYF.

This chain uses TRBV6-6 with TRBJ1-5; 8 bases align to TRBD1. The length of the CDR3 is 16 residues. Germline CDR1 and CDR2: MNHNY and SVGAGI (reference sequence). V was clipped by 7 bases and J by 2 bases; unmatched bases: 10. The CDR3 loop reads CASKQATGEGNQPQHF. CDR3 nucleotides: TGTGCCAGCAAACAAGCGACAGGGGAGGGCAATCAGCCCCAGCATTTT.

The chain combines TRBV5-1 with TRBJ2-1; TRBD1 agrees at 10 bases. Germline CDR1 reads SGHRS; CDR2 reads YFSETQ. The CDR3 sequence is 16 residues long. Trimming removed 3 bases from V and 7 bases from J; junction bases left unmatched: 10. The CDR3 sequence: CASSYGGTGVRNEQFF. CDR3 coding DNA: TGCGCCAGCAGCTATGGGGGGACAGGGGTTCGTAATGAGCAGTTCTTC.

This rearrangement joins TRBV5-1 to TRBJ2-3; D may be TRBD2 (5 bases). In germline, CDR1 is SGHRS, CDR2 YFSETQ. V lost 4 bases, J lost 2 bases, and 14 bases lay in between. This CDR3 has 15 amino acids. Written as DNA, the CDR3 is TGCGCCAGCAGCCCCGGGGTGGGGAACACAGATACGCAGTATTTT. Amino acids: CASSPGVGNTDTQYF.

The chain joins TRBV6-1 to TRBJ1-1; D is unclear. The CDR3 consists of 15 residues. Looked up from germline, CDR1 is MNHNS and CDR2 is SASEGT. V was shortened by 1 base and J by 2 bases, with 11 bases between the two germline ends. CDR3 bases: TGTGCCAGCAGTGAAGTGCGGGATTTTAACACTGAAGCTTTCTTT. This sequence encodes CASSEVRDFNTEAFF.

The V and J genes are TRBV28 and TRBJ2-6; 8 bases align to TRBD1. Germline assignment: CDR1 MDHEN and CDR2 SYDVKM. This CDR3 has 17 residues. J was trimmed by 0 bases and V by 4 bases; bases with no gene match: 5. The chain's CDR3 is CASSSGTGLSGANVLTF. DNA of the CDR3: TGTGCCAGCAGTTCCGGGACAGGCCTCTCTGGGGCCAACGTCCTGACTTTC.

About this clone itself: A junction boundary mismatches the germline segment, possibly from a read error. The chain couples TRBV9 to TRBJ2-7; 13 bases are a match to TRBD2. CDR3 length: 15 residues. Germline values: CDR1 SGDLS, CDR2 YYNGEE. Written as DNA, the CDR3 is TGTGCCAGCAGTGTAGCCGGGACTAGCGGGATCGAGCAGTACTTC. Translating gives CASSVAGTSGIEQYF.

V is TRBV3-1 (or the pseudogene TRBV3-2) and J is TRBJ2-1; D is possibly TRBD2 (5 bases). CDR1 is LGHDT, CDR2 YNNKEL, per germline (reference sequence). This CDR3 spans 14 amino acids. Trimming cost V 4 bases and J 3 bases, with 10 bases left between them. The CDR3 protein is CASSRGLVYNEQFF. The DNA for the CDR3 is TGTGCCAGCAGCCGCGGACTCGTCTACAATGAGCAGTTCTTC.

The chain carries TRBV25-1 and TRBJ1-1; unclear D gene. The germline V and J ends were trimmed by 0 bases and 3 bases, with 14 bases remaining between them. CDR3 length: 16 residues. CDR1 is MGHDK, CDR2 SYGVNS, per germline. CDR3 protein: CASSEYSLVLDTEAFF. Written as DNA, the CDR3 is TGTGCCAGCAGTGAATATAGTCTGGTACTAGACACTGAAGCTTTCTTT.

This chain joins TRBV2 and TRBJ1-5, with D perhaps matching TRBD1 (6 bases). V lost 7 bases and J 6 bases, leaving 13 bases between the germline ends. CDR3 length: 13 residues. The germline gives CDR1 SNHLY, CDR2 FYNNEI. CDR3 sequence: CASNGGAGQPQHF. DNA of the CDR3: TGTGCCAGCAACGGGGGGGCAGGTCAGCCCCAGCATTTT.

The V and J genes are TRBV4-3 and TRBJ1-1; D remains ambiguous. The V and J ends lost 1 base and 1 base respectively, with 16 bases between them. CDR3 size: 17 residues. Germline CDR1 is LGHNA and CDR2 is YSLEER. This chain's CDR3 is CASSQGWRAGGNTEAFF. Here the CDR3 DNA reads TGCGCCAGCAGCCAAGGTTGGAGGGCGGGTGGGAACACTGAAGCTTTCTTT.

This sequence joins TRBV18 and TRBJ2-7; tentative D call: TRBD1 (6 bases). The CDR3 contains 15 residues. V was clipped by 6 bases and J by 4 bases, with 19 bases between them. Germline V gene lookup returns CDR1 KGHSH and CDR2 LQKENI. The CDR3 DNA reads TGTGCCAGCTCCCTCGACAGGTTGTCTTCGTACGAGCAGTACTTC. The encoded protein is CASSLDRLSSYEQYF.

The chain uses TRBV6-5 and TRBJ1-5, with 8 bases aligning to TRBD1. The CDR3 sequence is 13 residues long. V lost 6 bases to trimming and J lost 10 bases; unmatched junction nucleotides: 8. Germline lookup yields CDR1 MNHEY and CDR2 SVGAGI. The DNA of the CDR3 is TGTGCCAGCAGCCCAGACAGGGGAGGACCCCAGCATTTT. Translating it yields CASSPDRGGPQHF.

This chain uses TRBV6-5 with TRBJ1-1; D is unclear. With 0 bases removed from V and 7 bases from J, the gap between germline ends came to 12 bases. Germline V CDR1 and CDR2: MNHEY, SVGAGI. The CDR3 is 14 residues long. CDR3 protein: CASSYSLSQVEAFF. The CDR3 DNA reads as TGTGCCAGCAGTTACTCGCTTTCCCAGGTTGAAGCTTTCTTT.

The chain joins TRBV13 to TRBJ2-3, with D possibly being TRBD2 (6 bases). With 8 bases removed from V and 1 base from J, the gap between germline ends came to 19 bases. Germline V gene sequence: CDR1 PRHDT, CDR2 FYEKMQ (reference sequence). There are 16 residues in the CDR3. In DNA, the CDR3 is TGTGCCAGCCATTTGAATCAGGGAGGCGGCACAGATACGCAGTATTTT. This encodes CASHLNQGGGTDTQYF.

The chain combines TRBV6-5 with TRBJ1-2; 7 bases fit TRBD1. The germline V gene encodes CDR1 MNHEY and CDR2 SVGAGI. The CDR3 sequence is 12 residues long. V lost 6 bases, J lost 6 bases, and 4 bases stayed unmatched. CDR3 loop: CASSLQGNGYTF. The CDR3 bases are TGTGCCAGCAGCCTACAGGGGAATGGCTACACCTTC.

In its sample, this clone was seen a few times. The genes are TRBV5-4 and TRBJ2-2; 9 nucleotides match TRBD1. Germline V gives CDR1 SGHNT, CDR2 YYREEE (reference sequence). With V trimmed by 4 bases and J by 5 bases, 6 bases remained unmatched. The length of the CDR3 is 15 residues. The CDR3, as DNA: TGTGCCAGCAGCCAGGACAGGGGAGGGACCGGGGAGCTGTTTTTT. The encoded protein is CASSQDRGGTGELFF.

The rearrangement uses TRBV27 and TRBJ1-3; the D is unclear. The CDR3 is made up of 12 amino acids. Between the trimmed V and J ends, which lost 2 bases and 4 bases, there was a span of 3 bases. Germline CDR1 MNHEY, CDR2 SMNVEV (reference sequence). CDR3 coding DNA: TGTGCCAGCAGTTTACCGGGAAACACCATATATTTT. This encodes CASSLPGNTIYF.